This entry features one T cell receptor (beta chain) sequence. CDR1 and CDR2 (germline): MDHEN, SYDVKM. The CDR3 has 15 amino acids. V lost 5 bases and J lost 4; bases outside the gene matches: 9. This entry comes from a study of blood T cell repertoires in COVID-19. Study at large: The United States, Italy and Spain supplied acute and convalescent COVID-19 samples. In each case, the material was cDNA or gDNA derived from T cells, B-cell-depleted T cells, or PBMCs.

In the study's own analysis: Reference gene primer amplification in the assay estimated nucleated cell counts. Some clones are missing from TCRdb's copy, which holds only in-frame ones; the method was immunoSEQ multiplex PCR. V, J and clone size derive from that table, while D and trimming were established from the DNA sequence. The data show 70,000 to 90,000 clones, approximately 90% seen once. Material for sequencing was peripheral blood. V and J are TRBV28 and TRBJ2-5; 8 bases fit TRBD1. The sequence was collected from a human donor in a cohort sampled during active COVID-19. This CDR3 is CASSRLTGGGETQYF. The DNA of the CDR3 is TGTGCCAGCAGTCGACTAACAGGGGGAGGAGAGACCCAGTACTTC.